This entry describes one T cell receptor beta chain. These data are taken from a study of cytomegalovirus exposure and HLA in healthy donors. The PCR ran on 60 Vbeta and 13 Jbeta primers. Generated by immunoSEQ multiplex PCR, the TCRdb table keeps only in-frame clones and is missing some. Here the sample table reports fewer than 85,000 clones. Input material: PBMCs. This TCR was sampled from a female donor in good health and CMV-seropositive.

The chain's CDR3 is CASSETVLGSAYEQYF. The CDR3 DNA reads TGTGCCAGCAGTGAAACGGTTTTGGGGAGCGCCTACGAGCAGTACTTC. The chain uses TRBV6-1 and TRBJ2-7; perhaps TRBD2 as D (5 bases). Germline V gene lookup returns CDR1 MNHNS and CDR2 SASEGT. The CDR3 runs to 16 residues. V was clipped by 2 bases and J by 2 bases, with 16 bases between them.